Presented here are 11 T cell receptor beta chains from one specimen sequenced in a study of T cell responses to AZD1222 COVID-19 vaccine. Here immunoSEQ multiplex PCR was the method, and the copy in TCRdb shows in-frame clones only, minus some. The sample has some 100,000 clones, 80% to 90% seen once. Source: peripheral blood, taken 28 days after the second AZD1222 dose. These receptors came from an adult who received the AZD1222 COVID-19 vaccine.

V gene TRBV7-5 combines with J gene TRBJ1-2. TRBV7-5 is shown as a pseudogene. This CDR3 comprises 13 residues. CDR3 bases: TGTGCGAGTAATTCGGGGGAGGTGGATGGCTACACCTTC. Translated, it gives CASNSGEVDGYTF.

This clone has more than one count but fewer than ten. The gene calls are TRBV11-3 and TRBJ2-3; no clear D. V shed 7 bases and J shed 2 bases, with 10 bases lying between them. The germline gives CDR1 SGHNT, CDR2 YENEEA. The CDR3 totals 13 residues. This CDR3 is CASTPFPTDTQYF. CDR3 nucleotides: TGTGCCAGCACCCCCTTCCCCACAGATACGCAGTATTTT.

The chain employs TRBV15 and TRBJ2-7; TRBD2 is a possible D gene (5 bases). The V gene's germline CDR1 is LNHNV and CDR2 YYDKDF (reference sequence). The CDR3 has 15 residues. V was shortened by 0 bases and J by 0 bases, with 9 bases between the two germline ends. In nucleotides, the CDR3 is TGTGCCACCAGCAGAGATCGGGATCTCTCCTACGAGCAGTACTTC. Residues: CATSRDRDLSYEQYF.

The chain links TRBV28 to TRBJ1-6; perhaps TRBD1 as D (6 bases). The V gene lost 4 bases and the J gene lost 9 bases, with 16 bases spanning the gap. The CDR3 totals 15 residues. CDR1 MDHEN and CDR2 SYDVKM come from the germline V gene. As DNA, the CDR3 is TGTGCCAGCAGTTCGTATCTCAGGGGAATTTCACCCCTCCACTTT. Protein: CASSSYLRGISPLHF.

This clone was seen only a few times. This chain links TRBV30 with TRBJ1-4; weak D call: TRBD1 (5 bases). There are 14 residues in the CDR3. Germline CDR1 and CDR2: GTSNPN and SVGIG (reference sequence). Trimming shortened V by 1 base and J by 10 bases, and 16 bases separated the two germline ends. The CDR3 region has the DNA TGTGCCTGGAGTGATGGCAGGGTAGTTGGAAAACTGTTTTTT. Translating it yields CAWSDGRVVGKLFF.

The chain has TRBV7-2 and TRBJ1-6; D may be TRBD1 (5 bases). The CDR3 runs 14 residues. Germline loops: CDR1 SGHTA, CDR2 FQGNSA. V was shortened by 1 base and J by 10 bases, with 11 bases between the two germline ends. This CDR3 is CASSLVVGDSPLHF. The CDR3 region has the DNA TGTGCCAGCAGCTTAGTGGTGGGGGACTCACCCCTCCACTTT.

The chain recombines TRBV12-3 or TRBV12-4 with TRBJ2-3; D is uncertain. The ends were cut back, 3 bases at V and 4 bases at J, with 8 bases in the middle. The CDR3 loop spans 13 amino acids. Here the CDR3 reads CASSFRTADTQYF. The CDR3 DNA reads TGTGCCAGCAGTTTCCGTACCGCAGATACGCAGTATTTT.

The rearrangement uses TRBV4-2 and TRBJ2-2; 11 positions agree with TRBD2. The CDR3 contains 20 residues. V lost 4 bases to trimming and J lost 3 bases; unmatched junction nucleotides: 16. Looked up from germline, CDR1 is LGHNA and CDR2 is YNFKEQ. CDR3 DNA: TGTGCCAGCAGCCGCGACCCGGGGACTAGCGGCTACTTTGACACCGGGGAGCTGTTTTTT. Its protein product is CASSRDPGTSGYFDTGELFF.

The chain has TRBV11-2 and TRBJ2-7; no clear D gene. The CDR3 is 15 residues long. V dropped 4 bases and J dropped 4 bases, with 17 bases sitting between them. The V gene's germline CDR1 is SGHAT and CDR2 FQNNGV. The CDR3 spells CASSSGSPAYYEQYF. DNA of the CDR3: TGTGCCAGCAGCTCCGGGTCGCCGGCCTATTACGAGCAGTACTTC.

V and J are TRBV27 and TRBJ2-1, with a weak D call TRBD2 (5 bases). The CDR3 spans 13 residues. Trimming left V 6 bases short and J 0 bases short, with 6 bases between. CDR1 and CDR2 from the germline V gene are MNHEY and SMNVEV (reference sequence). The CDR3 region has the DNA TGTGCCAGCAGGGAGGCCTCCTACAATGAGCAGTTCTTC. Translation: CASREASYNEQFF.

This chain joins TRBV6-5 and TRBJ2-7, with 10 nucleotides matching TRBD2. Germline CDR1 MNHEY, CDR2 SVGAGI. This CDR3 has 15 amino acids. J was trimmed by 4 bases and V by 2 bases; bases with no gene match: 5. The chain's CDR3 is CASSYDTSGTYEQYF. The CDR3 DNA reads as TGTGCCAGCAGTTACGATACTAGCGGGACGTACGAGCAGTACTTC.